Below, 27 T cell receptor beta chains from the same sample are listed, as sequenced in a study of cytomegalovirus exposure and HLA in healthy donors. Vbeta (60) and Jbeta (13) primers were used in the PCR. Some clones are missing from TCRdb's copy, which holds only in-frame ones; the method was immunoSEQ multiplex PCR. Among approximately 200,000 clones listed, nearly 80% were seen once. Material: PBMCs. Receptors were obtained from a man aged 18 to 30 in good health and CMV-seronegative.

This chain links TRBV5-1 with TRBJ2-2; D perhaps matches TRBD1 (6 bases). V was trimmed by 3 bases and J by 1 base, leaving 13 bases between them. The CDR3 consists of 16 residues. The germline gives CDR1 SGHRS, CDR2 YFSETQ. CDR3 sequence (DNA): TGCGCCAGCAGCTCGGACGGACAGAGGAACACCGGGGAGCTGTTTTTT. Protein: CASSSDGQRNTGELFF.

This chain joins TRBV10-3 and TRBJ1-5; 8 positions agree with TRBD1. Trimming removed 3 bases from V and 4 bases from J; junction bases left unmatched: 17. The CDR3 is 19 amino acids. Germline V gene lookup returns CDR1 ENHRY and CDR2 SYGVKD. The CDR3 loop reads CAISDLWRTDRGGNQPQHF. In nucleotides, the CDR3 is TGTGCCATCAGTGACCTGTGGCGTACTGACAGGGGTGGGAATCAGCCCCAGCATTTT.

The CDR3 here is CASSLSAGAVLAGANVLTF. CDR3 in DNA: TGCGCCAGCAGCTTGTCTGCGGGGGCGGTACTAGCTGGGGCCAACGTCCTGACTTTC. The V call is TRBV5-1, the J call TRBJ2-6; the D gene is possibly TRBD2 (7 bases). Germline-derived CDR1 and CDR2 are SGHRS and YFSETQ. This CDR3 has 19 residues. Trimming took off 1 base at V and 2 bases at J, with 19 bases between the two ends.

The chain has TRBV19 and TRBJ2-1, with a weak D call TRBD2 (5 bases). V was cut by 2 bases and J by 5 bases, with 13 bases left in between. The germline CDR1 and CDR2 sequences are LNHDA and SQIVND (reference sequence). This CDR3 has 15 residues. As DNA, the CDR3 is TGTGCCAGTAGTATAAGGCTAGCCGAACACAATGAGCAGTTCTTC. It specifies CASSIRLAEHNEQFF.

DNA for the CDR3: TGTGCCAGCATCCGGGACAGCTATAATTCACCCCTCCACTTT. Protein product: CASIRDSYNSPLHF. The V gene is TRBV7-9, the J gene TRBJ1-6; 7 bases are shared with TRBD1. The germline CDR1 and CDR2 sequences are SEHNR and FQNEAQ (reference sequence). The length of the CDR3 is 14 residues. J lost 3 bases, V lost 7 bases, and 3 bases had no gene match. The whole variable domain, remainder taken from reference TRBV7-9 and TRBJ1-6, is DTGVSQNPRHKITKRGQNVTFRCDPISEHNRLYWYRQTLGQGPEFLTYFQNEAQLEKSRLLSDRFSAERPKGSFSTLEIQRTEQGDSAMYLCASIRDSYNSPLHFGNGTRLTVT.

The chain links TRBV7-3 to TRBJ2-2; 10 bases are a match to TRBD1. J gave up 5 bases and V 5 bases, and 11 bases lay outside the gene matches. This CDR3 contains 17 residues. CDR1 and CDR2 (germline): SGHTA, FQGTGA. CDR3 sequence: CASSRQGAGATTGELFF. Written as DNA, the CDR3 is TGTGCCAGCAGCCGACAGGGGGCGGGAGCCACAACCGGGGAGCTGTTTTTT.

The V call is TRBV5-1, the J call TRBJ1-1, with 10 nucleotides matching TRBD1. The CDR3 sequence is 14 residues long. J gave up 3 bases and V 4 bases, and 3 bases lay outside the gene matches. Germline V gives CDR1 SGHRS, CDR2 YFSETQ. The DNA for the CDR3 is TGCGCCAGCAGCCCGGACAGGGGGGACACTGAAGCTTTCTTT. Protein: CASSPDRGDTEAFF.

The CDR3 protein is CASSLGSSGYNEQFF. CDR3 coding DNA: TGTGCCAGCAGTTTAGGGTCTAGCGGTTACAATGAGCAGTTCTTC. The chain recombines TRBV27 with TRBJ2-1; 7 nucleotides line up with TRBD2. The CDR3 runs to 15 residues. Germline trimming cut 2 bases from V and 4 bases from J; bases unmatched to any gene: 5. The germline CDR1 and CDR2 sequences are MNHEY and SMNVEV (reference sequence).

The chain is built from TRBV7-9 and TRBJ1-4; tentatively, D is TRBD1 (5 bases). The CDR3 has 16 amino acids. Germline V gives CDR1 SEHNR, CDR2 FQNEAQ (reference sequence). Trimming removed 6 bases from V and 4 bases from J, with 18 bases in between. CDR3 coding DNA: TGTGCCAGCAGTCTCCGTCGGGGGGTGGATAATGAAAAACTGTTTTTT. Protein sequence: CASSLRRGVDNEKLFF.

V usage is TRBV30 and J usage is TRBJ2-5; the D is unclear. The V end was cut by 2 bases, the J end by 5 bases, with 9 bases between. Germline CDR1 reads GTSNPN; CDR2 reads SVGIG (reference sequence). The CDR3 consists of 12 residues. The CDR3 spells CAWSLVGETQYF. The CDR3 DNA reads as TGTGCCTGGAGTCTAGTTGGGGAGACCCAGTACTTC.

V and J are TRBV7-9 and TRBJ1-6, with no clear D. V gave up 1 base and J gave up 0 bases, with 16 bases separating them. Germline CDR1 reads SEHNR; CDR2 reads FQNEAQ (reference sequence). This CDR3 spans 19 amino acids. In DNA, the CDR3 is TGTGCCAGCAGCTTAGTATCAGGAAGAAAGAGCTCCTATAATTCACCCCTCCACTTT. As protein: CASSLVSGRKSSYNSPLHF. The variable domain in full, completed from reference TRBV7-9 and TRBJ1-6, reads DTGVSQNPRHKITKRGQNVTFRCDPISEHNRLYWYRQTLGQGPEFLTYFQNEAQLEKSRLLSDRFSAERPKGSFSTLEIQRTEQGDSAMYLCASSLVSGRKSSYNSPLHFGNGTRLTVT.

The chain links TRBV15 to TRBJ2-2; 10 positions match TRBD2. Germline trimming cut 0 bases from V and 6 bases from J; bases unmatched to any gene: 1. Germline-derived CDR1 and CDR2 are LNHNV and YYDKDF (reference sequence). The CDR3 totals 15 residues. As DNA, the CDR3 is TGTGCCACCAGCAGAGAGGGGACTAGCGCCGGGGAGCTGTTTTTT. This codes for CATSREGTSAGELFF.

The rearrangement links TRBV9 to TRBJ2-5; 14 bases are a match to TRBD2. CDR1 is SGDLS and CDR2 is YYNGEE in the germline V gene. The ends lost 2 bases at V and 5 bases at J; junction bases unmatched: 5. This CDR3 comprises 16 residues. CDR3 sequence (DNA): TGTGCCAGCAGCGTGCCGACTAGCGGGGGGGCGGAGACCCAGTACTTC. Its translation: CASSVPTSGGAETQYF.

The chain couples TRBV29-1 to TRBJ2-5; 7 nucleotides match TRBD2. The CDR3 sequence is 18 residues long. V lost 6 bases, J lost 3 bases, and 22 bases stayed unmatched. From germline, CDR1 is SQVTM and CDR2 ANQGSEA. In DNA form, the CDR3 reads TGCAGCGTAGCCGATGGGGCGGGAGAATGGTGGAGGGAAGAGACCCAGTACTTC. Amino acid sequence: CSVADGAGEWWREETQYF.

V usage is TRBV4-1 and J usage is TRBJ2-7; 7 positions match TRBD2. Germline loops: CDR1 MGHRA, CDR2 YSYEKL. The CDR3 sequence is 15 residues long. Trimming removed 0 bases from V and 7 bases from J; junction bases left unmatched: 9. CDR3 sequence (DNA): TGCGCCAGCAGCCAAGAATGGACGGGGGAGGGGGAGCAGTACTTC. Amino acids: CASSQEWTGEGEQYF.

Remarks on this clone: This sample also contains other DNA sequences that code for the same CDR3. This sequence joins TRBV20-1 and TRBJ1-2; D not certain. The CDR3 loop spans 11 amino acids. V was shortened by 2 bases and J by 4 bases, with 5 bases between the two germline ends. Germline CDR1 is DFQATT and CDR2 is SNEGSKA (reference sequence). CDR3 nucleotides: TGCAGTGCTAGATCGGGCTATGGCTACACCTTC. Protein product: CSARSGYGYTF.

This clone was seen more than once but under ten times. The CDR3 DNA is TGTGCCAGCAGTTACTCGGGGTCGTGGCGGGTGGAGACCCAGTACTTC. It yields the protein CASSYSGSWRVETQYF. V gene TRBV6-5 combines with J gene TRBJ2-5, with a weak D call TRBD2 (5 bases). Germline V gene sequence: CDR1 MNHEY, CDR2 SVGAGI. The CDR3 is 16 amino acids. V lost 0 bases, J lost 5 bases, and 16 bases lay in between.

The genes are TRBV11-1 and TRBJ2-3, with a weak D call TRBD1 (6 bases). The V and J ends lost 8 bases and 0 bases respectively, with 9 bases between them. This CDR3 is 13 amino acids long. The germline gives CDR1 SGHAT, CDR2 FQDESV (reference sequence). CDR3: CASGGASTDTQYF. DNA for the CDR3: TGTGCCAGCGGGGGCGCTAGCACAGATACGCAGTATTTT.

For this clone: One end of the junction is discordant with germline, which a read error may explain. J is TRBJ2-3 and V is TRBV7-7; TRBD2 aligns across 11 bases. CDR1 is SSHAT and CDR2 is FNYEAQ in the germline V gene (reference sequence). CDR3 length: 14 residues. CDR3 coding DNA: TGTGCTAGCAGCCTGACTAGCGGGATGGATACGCAGTATTTT. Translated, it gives CASSLTSGMDTQYF.

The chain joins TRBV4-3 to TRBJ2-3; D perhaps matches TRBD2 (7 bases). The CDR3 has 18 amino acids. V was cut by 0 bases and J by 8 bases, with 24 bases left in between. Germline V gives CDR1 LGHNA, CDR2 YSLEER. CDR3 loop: CASSQDVTGGARGGTQYF. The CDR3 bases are TGCGCCAGCAGCCAAGACGTGACGGGGGGCGCCCGAGGTGGTACGCAGTATTTT.

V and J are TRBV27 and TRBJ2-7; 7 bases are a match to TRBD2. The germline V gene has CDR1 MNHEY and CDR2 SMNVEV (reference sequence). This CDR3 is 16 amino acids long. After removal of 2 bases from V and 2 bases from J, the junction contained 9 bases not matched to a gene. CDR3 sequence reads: CASSLEGGLVTYEQYF. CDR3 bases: TGTGCCAGCAGTTTAGAAGGAGGACTAGTTACCTACGAGCAGTACTTC.

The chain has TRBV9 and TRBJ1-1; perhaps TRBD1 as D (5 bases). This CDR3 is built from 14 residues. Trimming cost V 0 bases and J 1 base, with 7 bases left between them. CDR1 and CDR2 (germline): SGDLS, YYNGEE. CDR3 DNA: TGTGCCAGCAGCGTAGCGGGGGGGAACACTGAAGCTTTCTTT. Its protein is CASSVAGGNTEAFF.

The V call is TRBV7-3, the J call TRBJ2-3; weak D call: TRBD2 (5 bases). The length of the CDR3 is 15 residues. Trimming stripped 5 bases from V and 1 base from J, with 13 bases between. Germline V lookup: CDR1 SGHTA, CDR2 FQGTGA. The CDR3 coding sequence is TGTGCCAGCAGCCCCTCCAGCGGTCGCACAGATACGCAGTATTTT. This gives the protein CASSPSSGRTDTQYF. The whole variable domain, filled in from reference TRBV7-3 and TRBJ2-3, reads GAGVSQTPSNKVTEKGKYVELRCDPISGHTALYWYRQSLGQGPEFLIYFQGTGAADDSGLPNDRFFAVRPEGSVSTLKIQRTERGDSAVYLCASSPSSGRTDTQYFGPGTRLTVL.

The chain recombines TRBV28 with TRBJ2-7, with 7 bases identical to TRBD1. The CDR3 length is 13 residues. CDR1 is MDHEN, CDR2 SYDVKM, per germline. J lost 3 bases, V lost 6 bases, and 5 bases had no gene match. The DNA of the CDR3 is TGTGCCAGCAGCTCGGGACAGTTCTACGAGCAGTACTTC. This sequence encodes CASSSGQFYEQYF. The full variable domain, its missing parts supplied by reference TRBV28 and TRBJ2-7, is DVKVTQSSRYLVKRTGEKVFLECVQDMDHENMFWYRQDPGLGLRLIYFSYDVKMKEKGDIPEGYSVSREKKERFSLILESASTNQTSMYLCASSSGQFYEQYFGPGTRLTVT.

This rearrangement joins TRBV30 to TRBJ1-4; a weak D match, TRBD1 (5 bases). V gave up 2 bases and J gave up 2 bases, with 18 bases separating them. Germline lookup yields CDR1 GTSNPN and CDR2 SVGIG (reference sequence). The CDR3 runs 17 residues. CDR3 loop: CAWSRARTQVTNEKLFF. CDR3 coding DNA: TGTGCCTGGAGTCGTGCCCGGACACAGGTTACTAATGAAAAACTGTTTTTT. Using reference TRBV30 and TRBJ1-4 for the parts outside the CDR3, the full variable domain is SQTIHQWPATLVQPVGSPLSLECTVEGTSNPNLYWYRQAAGRGLQLLFYSVGIGQISSEVPQNLSASRPQDRQFILSSKKLLLSDSGFYLCAWSRARTQVTNEKLFFGSGTQLSVL.

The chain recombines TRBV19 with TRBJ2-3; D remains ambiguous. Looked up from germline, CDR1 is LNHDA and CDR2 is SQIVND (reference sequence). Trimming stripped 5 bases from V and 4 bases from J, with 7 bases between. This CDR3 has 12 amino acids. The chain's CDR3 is CASSESADTQYF. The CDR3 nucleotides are TGTGCCAGTAGTGAGAGCGCAGATACGCAGTATTTT.

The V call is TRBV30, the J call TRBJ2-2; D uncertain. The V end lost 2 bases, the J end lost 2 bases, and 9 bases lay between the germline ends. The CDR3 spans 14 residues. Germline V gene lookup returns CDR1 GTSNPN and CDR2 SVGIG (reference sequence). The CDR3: CAWSRGPNTGELFF. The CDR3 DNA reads TGTGCCTGGAGTCGTGGGCCAAACACCGGGGAGCTGTTTTTT.